Each of the 27 T cell receptor beta chains below was sequenced from the same sample in a study of blood T cell repertoires in COVID-19. Only in-frame clones appear in the TCRdb table, and some are missing; sequencing was by immunoSEQ multiplex PCR. Here the sample spans a few hundred thousand clones, roughly 84% being singletons. Sequencing was performed on peripheral blood. These receptors all come from a woman under 40 who had recovered from COVID-19.

DNA of the CDR3: TGTGCCACCGGGAGACTAGCGGGAGCCGGGGAGCTGTTTTTT. It yields the protein CATGRLAGAGELFF. The chain couples TRBV15 to TRBJ2-2; 12 positions match TRBD2. V shed 8 bases, J shed 6 bases, and the junction held 4 bases outside the gene matches. Germline lookup yields CDR1 LNHNV and CDR2 YYDKDF (reference sequence). This CDR3 spans 14 amino acids.

This chain uses TRBV7-4 with TRBJ2-1; TRBD2 might be the D (6 bases). V lost 0 bases to trimming and J lost 0 bases, with 12 bases between them. CDR1 SGHVT and CDR2 SQSDAQ come from the germline V gene. The CDR3 covers 17 residues. CDR3: CASSLARRDLSYNEQFF. CDR3 sequence (DNA): TGTGCCAGCAGCTTAGCTCGGCGGGACCTCTCCTACAATGAGCAGTTCTTC. Based on the CDR3 plus reference TRBV7-4 and TRBJ2-1, the full variable domain is GAGVSQSPRYKVAKRGRDVALRCDSISGHVTLYWYRQTLGQGSEVLTYSQSDAQRDKSGRPSGRFSAERPERSVSTLKIQRTEQGDSAVYLCASSLARRDLSYNEQFFGPGTRLTVL.

The chain uses TRBV5-1 and TRBJ1-1, with a weak D call TRBD1 (6 bases). From germline, CDR1 is SGHRS and CDR2 YFSETQ. V was trimmed by 0 bases and J by 4 bases, leaving 10 bases between them. The CDR3 is 14 residues long. The CDR3 reads CASSLGGGRTEAFF. Written as DNA, the CDR3 is TGCGCCAGCAGCTTGGGCGGGGGGCGCACTGAAGCTTTCTTT.

The chain is built from TRBV6-1 and TRBJ1-2; the D is unclear. The CDR3 is 17 amino acids. Trimming stripped 1 base from V and 13 bases from J, with 28 bases between. Germline loops: CDR1 MNHNS, CDR2 SASEGT. The CDR3, as DNA: TGTGCCAGCAGTGAAGACATGCAGCCGGGTAGAACTAGTTATGGCACCTTC. Its translation is CASSEDMQPGRTSYGTF.

The chain couples TRBV28 to TRBJ2-1; the match to TRBD2 covers 10 bases. The CDR3 has 17 amino acids. Unmatched junction bases numbered 13, after V lost 5 bases and J lost 6 bases. Germline CDR1 and CDR2: MDHEN and SYDVKM. CDR3 region: CASSPRLGLAGGNEQFF. The CDR3, as DNA: TGTGCCAGCAGTCCGCGCCTCGGGTTAGCGGGAGGCAATGAGCAGTTCTTC.

The V call is TRBV5-4, the J call TRBJ2-1; D not certain. V lost 3 bases and J lost 2, with 9 bases in between. The V gene's germline CDR1 is SGHNT and CDR2 YYREEE (reference sequence). This CDR3 has 14 amino acids. The CDR3 here is CASSSKIAYNEQFF. The DNA of the CDR3 is TGTGCCAGCAGCTCTAAGATCGCCTACAATGAGCAGTTCTTC.

The gene calls are TRBV10-3 and TRBJ2-2; TRBD1 agrees at 8 bases. This CDR3 spans 15 amino acids. Trimming took 10 bases from V and 7 from J; bases not matched to a gene: 14. Germline-derived CDR1 and CDR2 are ENHRY and SYGVKD. This chain's CDR3 is CATRHGQGEHGELFF. The CDR3 DNA is TGTGCCACCCGACACGGACAGGGAGAACACGGGGAGCTGTTTTTT.

V gene TRBV10-3 combines with J gene TRBJ2-1, with D possibly TRBD1 on 5 matching bases. This CDR3 spans 13 amino acids. V was pared by 8 bases and J by 1 base, with 9 bases between. The germline gives CDR1 ENHRY, CDR2 SYGVKD. CDR3 bases: TGTGCCATCCTCGACAGTTCCTACAATGAGCAGTTCTTC. It translates to CAILDSSYNEQFF.

J is TRBJ2-7 and V is TRBV6-5; D perhaps matches TRBD1 (5 bases). In germline, CDR1 is MNHEY, CDR2 SVGAGI. Trimming shortened V by 8 bases and J by 2 bases, and 16 bases separated the two germline ends. The CDR3 contains 14 residues. This CDR3 reads CASGALAVPYEQYF. As DNA, the CDR3 is TGTGCCAGCGGGGCCCTGGCAGTACCCTACGAGCAGTACTTC.

The rearrangement joins TRBV5-6 to TRBJ2-5; 8 bases match TRBD2. CDR3 length equals 16 residues. V lost 0 bases to trimming and J lost 1 base; unmatched junction nucleotides: 5. Germline V gives CDR1 SGHDT, CDR2 YYEEEE. The CDR3 DNA is TGTGCCAGCAGCTTGGAAGCGGGAGTCGGCCAAGAGACCCAGTACTTC. Translation: CASSLEAGVGQETQYF.

The chain recombines TRBV30 with TRBJ2-1; D remains unclear. This CDR3 has 13 residues. Trimming removed 1 base at V and 5 bases at J, with 9 bases between. Germline V gives CDR1 GTSNPN, CDR2 SVGIG (reference sequence). For the CDR3, the DNA is TGTGCCTGGAGTGGGGTAGCTAACAATGAGCAGTTCTTC. Protein product: CAWSGVANNEQFF. Looking up the rest from reference TRBV30 and TRBJ2-1 gives the full variable domain: SQTIHQWPATLVQPVGSPLSLECTVEGTSNPNLYWYRQAAGRGLQLLFYSVGIGQISSEVPQNLSASRPQDRQFILSSKKLLLSDSGFYLCAWSGVANNEQFFGPGTRLTVL.

This chain connects TRBV4-1 to TRBJ2-7; TRBD2 matches 12 bases. Trimming removed 2 bases from V and 3 bases from J; junction bases left unmatched: 5. The germline V gene encodes CDR1 MGHRA and CDR2 YSYEKL. CDR3 length equals 16 residues. CDR3 region: CASSQPGLAGLYEQYF. CDR3 DNA: TGCGCCAGCAGCCAACCTGGACTAGCGGGACTCTACGAGCAGTACTTC.

The chain uses TRBV28 and TRBJ2-7, with TRBD1 as a possible D gene (5 bases). Trimming cost V 7 bases and J 4 bases, with 17 bases left between them. Germline CDR1 is MDHEN and CDR2 is SYDVKM. The CDR3 has 14 amino acids. CDR3 loop: CASIKRAGKYEQYF. The CDR3 DNA is TGTGCCAGCATCAAGCGTGCAGGGAAGTACGAGCAGTACTTC.

V gene TRBV29-1 combines with J gene TRBJ2-1, with no clear D. CDR1 and CDR2 from the germline V gene are SQVTM and ANQGSEA. The CDR3 totals 11 residues. Trimming shortened V by 4 bases and J by 3 bases, and 4 bases separated the two germline ends. CDR3 residues: CSVAVYNEQFF. CDR3 coding DNA: TGCAGCGTTGCGGTCTACAATGAGCAGTTCTTC.

V gene TRBV19 combines with J gene TRBJ2-3; TRBD1 might be the D (6 bases). The CDR3 has 14 residues. Germline CDR1 is LNHDA and CDR2 is SQIVND (reference sequence). V lost 2 bases, J lost 2 bases, and 8 bases lay in between. The CDR3, as DNA: TGTGCCAGTAGTATAACAGGGTTCACAGATACGCAGTATTTT. It is translated as CASSITGFTDTQYF.

The J gene is TRBJ1-2, the V gene TRBV4-2, with a tentative D call TRBD1 (6 bases). Trimming left V 1 base short and J 8 bases short, with 14 bases between. The CDR3 loop spans 14 amino acids. Looked up from germline, CDR1 is LGHNA and CDR2 is YNFKEQ. The CDR3 DNA follows: TGTGCCAGCAGCCAAGTCAAGTCCGGACAGGGCTACACCTTC. Protein sequence: CASSQVKSGQGYTF.

This chain joins TRBV6-6 and TRBJ2-7; 10 bases fit TRBD1. Germline CDR1 reads MNHNY; CDR2 reads SVGAGI (reference sequence). CDR3 length: 16 amino acids. V gave up 5 bases and J gave up 0 bases; unmatched junction bases: 7. The CDR3 nucleotides read TGTGCCAGCAGTGGAGTGGGACAGGGGAGCTCCTACGAGCAGTACTTC. Translating gives CASSGVGQGSSYEQYF.

This chain uses TRBV6-4 with TRBJ2-3; TRBD1 agrees at 7 bases. Germline-derived CDR1 and CDR2 are MRHNA and SNTAGT. J gave up 4 bases and V 11 bases, and 6 bases lay outside the gene matches. This CDR3 has 12 residues. CDR3 loop: CAGDRDPDTQYF. CDR3 DNA sequence: TGTGCCGGAGACAGGGATCCAGATACGCAGTATTTT.

This sequence joins TRBV9 and TRBJ2-1; 7 bases agree with TRBD1. The junction had 4 bases not matched to a gene; V was cut back by 4 bases and J by 6 bases. The germline CDR1 and CDR2 sequences are SGDLS and YYNGEE. The CDR3 is 13 residues long. CDR3 sequence: CASSPTGFNEQFF. In DNA form, the CDR3 reads TGTGCCAGCAGCCCGACAGGGTTCAATGAGCAGTTCTTC.

CDR3 sequence reads: CASSWWLRDGYTF. In DNA, the CDR3 is TGTGCCAGCAGCTGGTGGCTCCGGGATGGCTACACCTTC. V gene TRBV6-2 or TRBV6-3 combines with J gene TRBJ1-2, with unresolved D. V shed 6 bases and J shed 6 bases, with 14 bases lying between them. Germline CDR1 MNHEY, CDR2 SVGEGT. The CDR3 totals 13 residues.

This clone was recorded only once. The V and J genes are TRBV5-1 and TRBJ1-6; tentative D call: TRBD1 (5 bases). CDR1 is SGHRS and CDR2 is YFSETQ in the germline V gene. Trimming cost V 2 bases and J 8 bases, with 14 bases left between them. CDR3 length: 15 residues. The CDR3 sequence: CASSFGTAGDSPLHF. DNA for the CDR3: TGCGCCAGCAGCTTTGGGACGGCGGGGGATTCACCCCTCCACTTT.

This chain joins TRBV18 and TRBJ1-4; a weak D match, TRBD1 (5 bases). This CDR3 contains 15 residues. Germline V gene lookup returns CDR1 KGHSH and CDR2 LQKENI. With 0 bases removed from V and 6 bases from J, the gap between germline ends came to 11 bases. This chain's CDR3 is CASSPPPGLDEKLFF. The CDR3 DNA reads as TGTGCCAGCTCACCACCCCCAGGGCTGGATGAAAAACTGTTTTTT. Full variable domain (remainder filled in from reference TRBV18 and TRBJ1-4): NAGVMQNPRHLVRRRGQEARLRCSPMKGHSHVYWYRQLPEEGLKFMVYLQKENIIDESGMPKERFSAEFPKEGPSILRIQQVVRGDSAAYFCASSPPPGLDEKLFFGSGTQLSVL.

This chain connects TRBV19 to TRBJ2-1; TRBD1 aligns across 7 bases. Trimming removed 4 bases from V and 5 bases from J; junction bases left unmatched: 8. In germline, CDR1 is LNHDA, CDR2 SQIVND (reference sequence). The CDR3 spans 15 residues. CDR3 coding DNA: TGTGCCAGTAGTACACAGGGGTTGCGGCACAATGAGCAGTTCTTC. Translating it yields CASSTQGLRHNEQFF.

The J gene is TRBJ2-3, the V gene TRBV30, with D possibly being TRBD1 (6 bases). The germline V gene encodes CDR1 GTSNPN and CDR2 SVGIG (reference sequence). The CDR3 runs 13 residues. V lost 4 bases, J lost 8 bases, and 16 bases lay in between. In DNA, the CDR3 is TGTGCCTGGATATACAGGGAGAGGGGTACGCAGTATTTT. This sequence encodes CAWIYRERGTQYF.

The rearrangement links TRBV30 to TRBJ1-6, with D possibly TRBD1 on 6 matching bases. The CDR3 runs to 17 residues. The V end lost 0 bases, the J end lost 8 bases, and 20 bases lay between the germline ends. CDR1 GTSNPN and CDR2 SVGIG come from the germline V gene (reference sequence). The CDR3 DNA reads TGTGCCTGGAGTGTACGTAGGAGCGGGGGGCGTTATTCACCCCTCCACTTT. Translating gives CAWSVRRSGGRYSPLHF.

This chain links TRBV27 with TRBJ2-1; 7 bases are a match to TRBD1. This CDR3 contains 15 residues. Trimming cost V 3 bases and J 15 bases; bases outside gene matches: 17. CDR1 MNHEY and CDR2 SMNVEV come from the germline V gene (reference sequence). The DNA for the CDR3 is TGTGCCAGCAGTTTCTCGGTGGGGGAGCAGGGGGAAACGTTCTTC. As protein: CASSFSVGEQGETFF.

The chain uses TRBV6-4 and TRBJ2-1, with no clear D. The V end was cut by 3 bases, the J end by 6 bases, with 18 bases between. The CDR3 is 16 amino acids. Germline CDR1 reads MRHNA; CDR2 reads SNTAGT. CDR3 residues: CASSEYPTPPGNEQFF. Written as DNA, the CDR3 is TGTGCCAGCAGTGAGTATCCTACCCCTCCTGGCAATGAGCAGTTCTTC.